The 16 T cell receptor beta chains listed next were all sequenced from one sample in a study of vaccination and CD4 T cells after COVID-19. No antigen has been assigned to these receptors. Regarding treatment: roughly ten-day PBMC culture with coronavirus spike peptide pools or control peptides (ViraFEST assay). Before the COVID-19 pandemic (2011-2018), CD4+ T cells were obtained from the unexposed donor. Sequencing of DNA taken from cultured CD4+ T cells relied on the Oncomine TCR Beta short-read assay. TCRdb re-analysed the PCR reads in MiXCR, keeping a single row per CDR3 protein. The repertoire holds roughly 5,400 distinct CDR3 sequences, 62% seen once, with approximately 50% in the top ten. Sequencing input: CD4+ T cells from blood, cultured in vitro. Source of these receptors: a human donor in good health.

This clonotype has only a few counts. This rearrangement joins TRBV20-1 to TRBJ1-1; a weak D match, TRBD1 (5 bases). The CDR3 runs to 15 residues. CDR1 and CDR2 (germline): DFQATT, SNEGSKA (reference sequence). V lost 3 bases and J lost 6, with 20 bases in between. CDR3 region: CSASRIRVGSAEAFF. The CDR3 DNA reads TGCAGTGCTAGTCGGATCAGGGTAGGGTCGGCTGAAGCTTTCTTT.

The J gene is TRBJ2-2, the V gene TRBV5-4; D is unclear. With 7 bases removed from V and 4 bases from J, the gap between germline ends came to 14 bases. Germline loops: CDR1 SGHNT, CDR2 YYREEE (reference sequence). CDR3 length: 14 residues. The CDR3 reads CASRAEVGTGELFF. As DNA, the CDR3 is TGTGCCAGCCGAGCAGAGGTCGGCACCGGGGAGCTGTTTTTT.

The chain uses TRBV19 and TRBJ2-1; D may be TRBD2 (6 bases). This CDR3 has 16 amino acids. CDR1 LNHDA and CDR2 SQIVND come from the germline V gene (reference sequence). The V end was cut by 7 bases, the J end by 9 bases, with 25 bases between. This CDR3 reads CASTPRGGAYFGEQFF. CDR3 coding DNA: TGTGCCAGTACCCCAAGGGGCGGGGCATACTTTGGTGAGCAGTTCTTC.

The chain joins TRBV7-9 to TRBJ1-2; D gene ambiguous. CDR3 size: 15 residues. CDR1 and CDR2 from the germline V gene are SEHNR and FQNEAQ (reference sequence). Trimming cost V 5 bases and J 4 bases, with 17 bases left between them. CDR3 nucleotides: TGTGCCAGCAGCCACCCATTTGAGGGCTCCTATGGCTACACCTTC. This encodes CASSHPFEGSYGYTF.

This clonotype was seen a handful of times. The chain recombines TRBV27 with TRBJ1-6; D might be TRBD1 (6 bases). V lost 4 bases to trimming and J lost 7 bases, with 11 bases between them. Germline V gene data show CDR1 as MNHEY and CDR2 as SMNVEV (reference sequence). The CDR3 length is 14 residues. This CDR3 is CASSWTDSNSPLHF. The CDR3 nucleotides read TGTGCCAGCAGTTGGACAGATTCCAATTCACCCCTCCACTTT.

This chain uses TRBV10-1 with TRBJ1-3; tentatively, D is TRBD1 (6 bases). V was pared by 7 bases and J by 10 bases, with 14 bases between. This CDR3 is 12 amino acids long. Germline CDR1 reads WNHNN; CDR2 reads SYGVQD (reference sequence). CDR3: CASTETGTTIYF. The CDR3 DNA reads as TGCGCCAGCACCGAAACCGGGACAACCATATATTTT.

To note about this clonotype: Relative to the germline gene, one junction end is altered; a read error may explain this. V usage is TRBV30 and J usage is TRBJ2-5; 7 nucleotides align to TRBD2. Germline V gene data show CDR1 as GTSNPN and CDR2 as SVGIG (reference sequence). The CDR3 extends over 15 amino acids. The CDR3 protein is CAWSVGGSGPEAQYF. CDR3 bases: TGTGCCTGGAGTGTGGGCGGGAGTGGGCCAGAGGCCCAGTACTTC.

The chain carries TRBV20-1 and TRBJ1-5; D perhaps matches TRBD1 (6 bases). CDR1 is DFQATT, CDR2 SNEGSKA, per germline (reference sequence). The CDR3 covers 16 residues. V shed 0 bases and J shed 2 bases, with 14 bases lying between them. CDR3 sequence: CSARDPKGGRNQPQHF. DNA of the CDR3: TGCAGTGCTAGAGACCCGAAGGGGGGCCGCAATCAGCCCCAGCATTTT.

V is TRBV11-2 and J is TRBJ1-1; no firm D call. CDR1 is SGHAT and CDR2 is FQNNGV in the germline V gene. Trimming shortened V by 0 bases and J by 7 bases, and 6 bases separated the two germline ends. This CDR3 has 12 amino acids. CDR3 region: CASSLEIGEAFF. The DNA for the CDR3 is TGTGCCAGCAGCTTAGAAATTGGTGAAGCTTTCTTT.

The CDR3 here is CASSFGTGAAGNTIYF. CDR3 sequence (DNA): TGTGCCAGTAGTTTCGGGACAGGGGCGGCTGGAAACACCATATATTTT. J is TRBJ1-3 and V is TRBV19; 10 bases align to TRBD1. Germline V gene data show CDR1 as LNHDA and CDR2 as SQIVND (reference sequence). V lost 5 bases, J lost 2 bases, and 6 bases stayed unmatched. The CDR3 runs to 16 residues.

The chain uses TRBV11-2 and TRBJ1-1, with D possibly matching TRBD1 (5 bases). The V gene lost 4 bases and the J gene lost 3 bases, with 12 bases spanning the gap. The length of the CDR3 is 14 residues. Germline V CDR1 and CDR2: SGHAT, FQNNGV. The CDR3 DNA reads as TGTGCCAGCAGCTCCTCGGGGACCTACACTGAAGCTTTCTTT. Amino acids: CASSSSGTYTEAFF.

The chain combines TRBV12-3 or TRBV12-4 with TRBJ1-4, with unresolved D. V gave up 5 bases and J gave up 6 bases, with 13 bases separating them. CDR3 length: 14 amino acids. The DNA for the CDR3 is TGTGCCAGCAGTGCTACGGCGACTTATGAAAAACTGTTTTTT. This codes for CASSATATYEKLFF.

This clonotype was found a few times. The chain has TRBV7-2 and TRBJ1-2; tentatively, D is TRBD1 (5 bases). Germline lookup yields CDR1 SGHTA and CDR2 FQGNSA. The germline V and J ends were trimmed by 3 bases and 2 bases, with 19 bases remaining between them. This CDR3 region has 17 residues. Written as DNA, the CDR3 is TGTGCCAGCAGCTTCCGAACCCCCCGGGACGTCAACTATGGCTACACCTTC. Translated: CASSFRTPRDVNYGYTF.

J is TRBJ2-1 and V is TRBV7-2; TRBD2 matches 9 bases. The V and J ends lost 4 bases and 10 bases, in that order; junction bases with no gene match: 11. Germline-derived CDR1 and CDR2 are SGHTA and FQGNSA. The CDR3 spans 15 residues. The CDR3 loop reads CASSYKPGLAPEQFF. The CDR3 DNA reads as TGTGCCAGCAGCTATAAACCGGGACTAGCCCCCGAGCAGTTCTTC.

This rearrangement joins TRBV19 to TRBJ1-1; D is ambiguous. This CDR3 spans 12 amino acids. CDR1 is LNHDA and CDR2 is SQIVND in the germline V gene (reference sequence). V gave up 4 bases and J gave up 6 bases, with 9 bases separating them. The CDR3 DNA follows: TGTGCCAGTAGTAGGAGGTTTGCTGAAGCTTTCTTT. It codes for CASSRRFAEAFF.

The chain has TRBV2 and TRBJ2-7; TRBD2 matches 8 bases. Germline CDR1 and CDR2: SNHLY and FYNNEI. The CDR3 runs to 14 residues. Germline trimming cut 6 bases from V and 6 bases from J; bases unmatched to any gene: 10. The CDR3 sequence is CASRVSGSNTEQYF. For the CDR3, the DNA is TGTGCCAGCAGGGTGAGCGGGAGCAATACCGAGCAGTACTTC.